Following are 18 T cell receptor beta chains from one sample sequenced in a study of cytomegalovirus exposure and HLA in healthy donors. PCR amplification relied on 60 Vbeta primers (plus 13 Jbeta primers). The protocol was immunoSEQ multiplex PCR, while the TCRdb copy is restricted to in-frame clones and leaves out a portion. There are around 37,000 clones in the sample; roughly 82% occur only once, and about 11% lies in the top ten. The sequenced material came from PBMCs. The receptors stem from a woman between 18 and 29 years old in good health and CMV-seropositive.

In this sample, this clone turned up once. V usage is TRBV4-3 and J usage is TRBJ2-1; 8 positions match TRBD2. The V and J ends lost 0 bases and 3 bases, in that order; junction bases with no gene match: 1. This CDR3 spans 15 amino acids. The V gene's germline CDR1 is LGHNA and CDR2 YSLEER. This chain's CDR3 is CASSQEGTSYNEQFF. CDR3 bases: TGCGCCAGCAGCCAAGAAGGGACTAGCTACAATGAGCAGTTCTTC.

In regard to this clone: This specimen includes other DNA sequences encoding the same CDR3. The gene calls are TRBV4-1 and TRBJ2-7; 8 bases map to TRBD1. The CDR3 extends over 15 amino acids. Germline CDR1 MGHRA, CDR2 YSYEKL. Germline trimming cut 1 base from V and 3 bases from J; bases unmatched to any gene: 5. The CDR3 spells CASSQAAGQGYEQYF. CDR3 sequence (DNA): TGCGCCAGCAGCCAAGCAGCAGGACAGGGCTACGAGCAGTACTTC.

V gene TRBV15 combines with J gene TRBJ2-7; TRBD1 might be the D (5 bases). The germline V gene has CDR1 LNHNV and CDR2 YYDKDF (reference sequence). V lost 2 bases to trimming and J lost 3 bases, with 11 bases between them. This CDR3 is 14 amino acids long. CDR3 in DNA: TGTGCCACCAGCAGAAGGGGAACAGTCTACGAGCAGTACTTC. This sequence encodes CATSRRGTVYEQYF.

The chain combines TRBV6-1 with TRBJ1-4, with 7 nucleotides matching TRBD1. V lost 8 bases to trimming and J lost 4 bases; unmatched junction nucleotides: 7. This CDR3 has 14 residues. Germline-derived CDR1 and CDR2 are MNHNS and SASEGT. The CDR3 DNA follows: TGTGCCAGCTCCTCAGGACAGGTTAATGAAAAACTGTTTTTT. It encodes CASSSGQVNEKLFF.

About this clone: The conserved phenylalanine or tryptophan is not found at the CDR3 terminus, so this likely reflects a read error. It is unclear where the CDR3 begins or ends on the DNA, so no DNA is shown, and the CDR3 is as TCRdb lists it. V usage is TRBV28 and J usage is TRBJ1-1; TRBD1, the D gene given by the table, was not confirmed from the DNA. The CDR3 numbers 13 amino acids, ends counted. CDR1 MDHEN and CDR2 SYDVKM come from the germline V gene. CDR3: CASSLPPPSQVES.

The chain employs TRBV6-1 and TRBJ1-1, with no clear D. CDR1 and CDR2 (germline): MNHNS, SASEGT. This CDR3 contains 12 residues. The V and J ends lost 1 base and 11 bases respectively, with 11 bases between them. The DNA for the CDR3 is TGTGCCAGCAGTGAAGGGGAGAGACGGGCTTTCTTT. Translated, it gives CASSEGERRAFF.

V is TRBV7-9 and J is TRBJ1-2; possibly TRBD1 for D (5 bases). Germline lookup yields CDR1 SEHNR and CDR2 FQNEAQ (reference sequence). There are 15 residues in the CDR3. The germline V and J ends were trimmed by 6 bases and 7 bases, with 21 bases remaining between them. The CDR3 coding sequence is TGTGCCAGCAGGAGGGGAGGCGGCGGGTATCGTGGCTACACCTTC. This sequence encodes CASRRGGGGYRGYTF. The full variable domain, its missing parts supplied by reference TRBV7-9 and TRBJ1-2, is DTGVSQNPRHKITKRGQNVTFRCDPISEHNRLYWYRQTLGQGPEFLTYFQNEAQLEKSRLLSDRFSAERPKGSFSTLEIQRTEQGDSAMYLCASRRGGGGYRGYTFGSGTRLTVV.

This clone was picked up a small number of times. The chain employs TRBV5-5 and TRBJ2-1, with D uncertain. Between the trimmed V and J ends, which lost 4 bases and 0 bases, there was a span of 5 bases. From germline, CDR1 is SGHKS and CDR2 YYEKEE (reference sequence). The CDR3 covers 13 residues. CDR3 sequence (DNA): TGTGCCAGCAGCCCTCGCTCCTACAATGAGCAGTTCTTC. Protein sequence: CASSPRSYNEQFF.

This clone was counted a few times. The chain combines TRBV9 with TRBJ1-3, with 7 positions matching TRBD1. Germline loops: CDR1 SGDLS, CDR2 YYNGEE. CDR3 size: 15 residues. V lost 2 bases to trimming and J lost 2 bases; unmatched junction nucleotides: 4. This CDR3 reads CASSVSQGAGNTIYF. CDR3 DNA: TGTGCCAGCAGCGTCTCTCAGGGGGCTGGAAACACCATATATTTT.

This chain links TRBV7-8 with TRBJ2-7, with TRBD2 matching over 10 bases. V trimming: 8 bases; J trimming: 4 bases; junction bases outside the gene matches: 8. CDR1 and CDR2 (germline): SGHVS, FQNEAQ. This CDR3 comprises 14 residues. DNA of the CDR3: TGTGCCAGCTTACCAGCGGGAGGGCAGTACGAGCAGTACTTC. Translation gives CASLPAGGQYEQYF.

A single count supports this clone. CDR3 loop: CASSTTPGNTIYF. CDR3 nucleotide sequence: TGTGCCAGCAGTACGACACCTGGAAACACCATATATTTT. The rearrangement joins TRBV27 to TRBJ1-3, with D hard to call. V lost 5 bases and J 2 bases, leaving 7 bases between the germline ends. Germline values: CDR1 MNHEY, CDR2 SMNVEV (reference sequence). The CDR3 sequence is 13 residues long.

This clone was seen a single time. V gene TRBV6-1 combines with J gene TRBJ2-2, with 9 nucleotides matching TRBD2. Germline loops: CDR1 MNHNS, CDR2 SASEGT. The CDR3 consists of 14 residues. Trimming at V came to 5 bases and at J to 6 bases, leaving 4 bases not matched to a gene. The CDR3 reads CASSSGLASGELFF. The CDR3 DNA sequence: TGTGCCAGCAGTTCAGGACTAGCGTCCGGGGAGCTGTTTTTT.

The chain employs TRBV9 and TRBJ2-6; D is ambiguous. The CDR3 runs 13 residues. Germline loops: CDR1 SGDLS, CDR2 YYNGEE. V shed 4 bases and J shed 8 bases, with 10 bases lying between them. CDR3 bases: TGTGCCAGCAGCCCCCTGAGGTCCAACGTCCTGACTTTC. Translated: CASSPLRSNVLTF.

This clone appeared a few times. The genes are TRBV19 and TRBJ2-1; D not resolved. Germline loops: CDR1 LNHDA, CDR2 SQIVND (reference sequence). This CDR3 has 15 residues. Trimming pared 7 bases from V and 3 bases from J, leaving 16 bases between. CDR3 sequence (DNA): TGTGCCAGTACCCTCGAAGCTAGGAGCTACAATGAGCAGTTCTTC. This encodes CASTLEARSYNEQFF. Variable domain in full (rest from reference TRBV19 and TRBJ2-1): DGGITQSPKYLFRKEGQNVTLSCEQNLNHDAMYWYRQDPGQGLRLIYYSQIVNDFQKGDIAEGYSVSREKKESFPLTVTSAQKNPTAFYLCASTLEARSYNEQFFGPGTRLTVL.

This sequence joins TRBV27 and TRBJ2-5; 7 bases align to TRBD1. The end of the DNA fits TRBJ2-7 better, so the J call may be wrong. CDR1 and CDR2 from the germline V gene are MNHEY and SMNVEV (reference sequence). The CDR3 has 14 residues. Here the CDR3 DNA reads TGTGCCAGCAGTTCGGGACAGCTCATCGACGAGCAGTACTTC. It encodes CASSSGQLIDEQYF.

The CDR3 DNA reads as TGTGCCAGCAGCTTATCTTATAGCAATCAGCCCCAGCATTTT. Its protein product is CASSLSYSNQPQHF. V and J are TRBV7-9 and TRBJ1-5; D remains unclear. Germline V gives CDR1 SEHNR, CDR2 FQNEAQ (reference sequence). This CDR3 comprises 14 residues. V gave up 2 bases and J gave up 0 bases, with 5 bases separating them.

Written as DNA, the CDR3 is TGTGCCAGCAGCGTAGTTACAAACACAGTTTCCTATAGCAATCAGCCCCAGCATTTT. It translates to CASSVVTNTVSYSNQPQHF. The chain uses TRBV9 and TRBJ1-5; D is uncertain. V was clipped by 0 bases and J by 0 bases, with 19 bases between them. Germline loops: CDR1 SGDLS, CDR2 YYNGEE. The CDR3 length is 19 residues.

This rearrangement joins TRBV18 to TRBJ2-1; 8 nucleotides agree with TRBD1. From germline, CDR1 is KGHSH and CDR2 LQKENI. CDR3 length: 15 amino acids. V lost 6 bases to trimming and J lost 0 bases; unmatched junction nucleotides: 4. For the CDR3, the DNA is TGTGCCAGCTCGACAGGGGCCTACTCCTACAATGAGCAGTTCTTC. This sequence encodes CASSTGAYSYNEQFF.